These 12 T cell receptor beta chains were all obtained from the same sample, sequenced in a study of blood T cell repertoires in COVID-19. Using immunoSEQ multiplex PCR, the repertoire was profiled, and TCRdb retains in-frame clones only, with some absent. The table records under 50,000 clones, 88% of them present only once. The sequencing input was peripheral blood. The receptors stem from a middle-aged man with active COVID-19.

The chain combines TRBV5-1 with TRBJ2-5; no definite D call. The CDR3 is 12 residues long. Germline loops: CDR1 SGHRS, CDR2 YFSETQ. V was clipped by 5 bases and J by 0 bases, with 5 bases between them. The CDR3 protein is CASREYQETQYF. In DNA form, the CDR3 reads TGCGCCAGCAGGGAGTACCAAGAGACCCAGTACTTC.

The gene calls are TRBV10-3 and TRBJ2-7; 10 bases line up with TRBD2. This CDR3 region has 14 residues. Trimming cost V 10 bases and J 3 bases; bases outside gene matches: 9. Germline lookup yields CDR1 ENHRY and CDR2 SYGVKD. The CDR3 reads CANSPAGGGYEQYF. CDR3 bases: TGTGCCAACTCCCCAGCGGGAGGGGGCTACGAGCAGTACTTC.

The V gene is TRBV7-2, the J gene TRBJ2-7; D might be TRBD2 (6 bases). The V and J ends lost 5 bases and 0 bases respectively, with 14 bases between them. Per the germline V gene, CDR1 is SGHTA and CDR2 is FQGNSA. The length of the CDR3 is 15 residues. The CDR3 region has the DNA TGTGCCAGCAGCCCAGCGGGCAGAAGCTCCTACGAGCAGTACTTC. Encoded protein: CASSPAGRSSYEQYF.

The rearrangement links TRBV5-1 to TRBJ1-4, with 8 bases fitting TRBD1. Germline loops: CDR1 SGHRS, CDR2 YFSETQ. CDR3 length: 15 amino acids. Trimming removed 2 bases from V and 5 bases from J; junction bases left unmatched: 5. The CDR3 DNA follows: TGCGCCAGCAGCTTATCGGACAGGGAAAATGAAAAACTGTTTTTT. Translating gives CASSLSDRENEKLFF.

The chain combines TRBV11-1 with TRBJ1-1; D may be TRBD1 (5 bases). In germline, CDR1 is SGHAT, CDR2 FQDESV (reference sequence). Trimming stripped 5 bases from V and 8 bases from J, with 15 bases between. The CDR3 has 13 amino acids. For the CDR3, the DNA is TGTGCCAGCAGCGTAGGGGCCCCCAGGGAAGCTTTCTTT. This translates into CASSVGAPREAFF.

This chain uses TRBV5-1 with TRBJ1-1, with 9 bases matching TRBD1. The CDR3 contains 14 residues. V was clipped by 1 base and J by 11 bases; unmatched bases: 9. Germline CDR1 reads SGHRS; CDR2 reads YFSETQ. CDR3 in DNA: TGCGCCAGCAGCTTGAGTAGAGGGACAGGGATCGCTTTCTTT. Translating it yields CASSLSRGTGIAFF.

V usage is TRBV7-2 and J usage is TRBJ1-4; weak D call: TRBD1 (6 bases). The CDR3 length is 14 residues. Trimming pared 6 bases from V and 8 bases from J, leaving 16 bases between. CDR1 SGHTA and CDR2 FQGNSA come from the germline V gene. The CDR3 coding sequence is TGTGCCAGCAGACAAGGGGGGGCAGGGGAAAAACTGTTTTTT. This codes for CASRQGGAGEKLFF.

The chain couples TRBV15 to TRBJ1-2; 7 nucleotides match TRBD1. With 0 bases clipped from V and 5 bases from J, the junction kept 9 bases outside the gene matches. The CDR3 covers 16 residues. CDR1 LNHNV and CDR2 YYDKDF come from the germline V gene (reference sequence). The CDR3 reads CATSRDREGGRYGYTF. The CDR3 DNA reads as TGTGCCACCAGCAGAGATAGGGAAGGGGGCCGTTATGGCTACACCTTC.

V gene TRBV5-1 combines with J gene TRBJ2-3, with D possibly matching TRBD1 (5 bases). Trimming removed 0 bases from V and 8 bases from J, with 16 bases in between. From germline, CDR1 is SGHRS and CDR2 YFSETQ. The CDR3 sequence is 15 residues long. Here the CDR3 reads CASSLAFGASGTQYF. CDR3 in DNA: TGCGCCAGCAGCTTGGCCTTTGGGGCTTCGGGTACGCAGTATTTT.

J is TRBJ1-2 and V is TRBV29-1; 10 nucleotides line up with TRBD1. This CDR3 spans 13 amino acids. Germline assignment: CDR1 SQVTM and CDR2 ANQGSEA. J lost 4 bases, V lost 6 bases, and 5 bases had no gene match. CDR3 nucleotide sequence: TGCAGCGTGGGAAGGACAGGGGGCTATGGCTACACCTTC. Protein product: CSVGRTGGYGYTF. The full variable domain, rest sourced from reference TRBV29-1 and TRBJ1-2, is SAVISQKPSRDICQRGTSLTIQCQVDSQVTMMFWYRQQPGQSLTLIATANQGSEATYESGFVIDKFPISRPNLTFSTLTVSNMSPEDSSIYLCSVGRTGGYGYTFGSGTRLTVV.

The CDR3 region is CASSVDSPLGEQYF. Written as DNA, the CDR3 is TGTGCCAGCAGCGTAGATTCCCCACTAGGCGAGCAGTACTTC. The rearrangement joins TRBV9 to TRBJ2-7; D perhaps matches TRBD2 (5 bases). The germline V gene encodes CDR1 SGDLS and CDR2 YYNGEE. V lost 0 bases and J 6 bases, leaving 13 bases between the germline ends. This CDR3 has 14 residues.

Points on this clone: A junction boundary mismatches the germline segment, possibly from a read error. The chain combines TRBV5-1 with TRBJ2-1; D is unresolved. Germline V gene lookup returns CDR1 SGHRS and CDR2 YFSETQ. The CDR3 covers 16 residues. The CDR3 nucleotides read TGCGCCAGCAGCAACTGGCAGGTTTCAGGTTACATTGAGCAGTTCTTC. It encodes CASSNWQVSGYIEQFF.